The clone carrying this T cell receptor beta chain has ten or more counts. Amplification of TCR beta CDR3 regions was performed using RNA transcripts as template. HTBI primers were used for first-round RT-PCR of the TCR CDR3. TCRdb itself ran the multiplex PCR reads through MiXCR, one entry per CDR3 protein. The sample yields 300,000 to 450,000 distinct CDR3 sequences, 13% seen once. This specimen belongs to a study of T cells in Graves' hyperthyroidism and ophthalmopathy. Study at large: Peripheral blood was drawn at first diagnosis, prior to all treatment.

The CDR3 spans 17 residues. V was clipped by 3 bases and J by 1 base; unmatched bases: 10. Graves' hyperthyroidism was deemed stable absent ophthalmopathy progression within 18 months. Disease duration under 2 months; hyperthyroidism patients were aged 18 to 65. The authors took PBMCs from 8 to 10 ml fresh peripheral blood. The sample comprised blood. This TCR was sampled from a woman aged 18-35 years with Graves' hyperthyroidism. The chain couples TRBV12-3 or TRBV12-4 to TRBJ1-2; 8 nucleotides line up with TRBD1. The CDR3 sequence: CASSLGQGAEYNYGYTF. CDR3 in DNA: TGTGCCAGCAGTTTGGGTCAGGGGGCGGAATATAACTATGGCTACACCTTC.